This TCR beta chain was captured in a study of blood T cell repertoires in COVID-19. The table came from immunoSEQ multiplex PCR; TCRdb's copy has only in-frame clones and leaves some out. This repertoire shows some 300,000 clones, under 90% found once; its top ten account for about 4.2%. This CDR3 comprises 15 residues. The germline V and J ends were trimmed by 8 bases and 0 bases, with 14 bases remaining between them. Germline V gene data show CDR1 as LNHNV and CDR2 as YYDKDF (reference sequence). This clone has only a few counts. The clonotype comes from a young man who had recovered from COVID-19. The J gene is TRBJ2-1, the V gene TRBV15, with D unclear. The sample consisted of PBMCs or T cells enriched from blood (not recorded which). The CDR3 DNA follows: TGTGCCACCGCCCGGCGACTGAGCTCCTACAATGAGCAGTTCTTC. Translating it yields CATARRLSSYNEQFF.